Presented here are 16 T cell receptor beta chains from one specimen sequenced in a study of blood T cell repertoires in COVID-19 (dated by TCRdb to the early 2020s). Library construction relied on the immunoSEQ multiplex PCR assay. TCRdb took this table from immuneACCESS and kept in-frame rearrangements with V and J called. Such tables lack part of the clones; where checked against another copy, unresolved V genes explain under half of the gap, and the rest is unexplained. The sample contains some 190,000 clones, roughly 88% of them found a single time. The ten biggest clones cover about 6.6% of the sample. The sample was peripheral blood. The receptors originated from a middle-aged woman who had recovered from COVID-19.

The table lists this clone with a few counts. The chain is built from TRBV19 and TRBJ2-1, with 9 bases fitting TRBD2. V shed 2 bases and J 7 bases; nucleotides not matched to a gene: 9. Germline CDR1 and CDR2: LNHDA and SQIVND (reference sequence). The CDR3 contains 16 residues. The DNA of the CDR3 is TGTGCCAGTAGTATAAAGGCGGGAGGGCCGCGGAATGAGCAGTTCTTC. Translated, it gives CASSIKAGGPRNEQFF.

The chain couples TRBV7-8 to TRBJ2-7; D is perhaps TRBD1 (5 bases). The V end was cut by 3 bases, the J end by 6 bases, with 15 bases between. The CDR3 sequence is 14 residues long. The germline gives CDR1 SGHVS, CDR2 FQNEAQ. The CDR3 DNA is TGTGCCAGCAGCTTTGACCAGGGTAGTTCCGAGCAGTACTTC. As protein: CASSFDQGSSEQYF.

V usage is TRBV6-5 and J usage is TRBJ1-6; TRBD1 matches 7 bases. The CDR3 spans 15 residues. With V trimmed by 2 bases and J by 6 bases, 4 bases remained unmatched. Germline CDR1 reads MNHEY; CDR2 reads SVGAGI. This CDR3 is CASSYNDRANSPLHF. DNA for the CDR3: TGTGCCAGCAGTTACAACGACAGGGCTAATTCACCCCTCCACTTT.

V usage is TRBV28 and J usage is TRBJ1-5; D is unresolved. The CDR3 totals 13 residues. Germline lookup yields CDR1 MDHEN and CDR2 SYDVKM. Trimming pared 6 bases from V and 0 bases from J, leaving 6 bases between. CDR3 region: CASRDYSNQPQHF. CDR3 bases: TGTGCCAGCAGGGACTATAGCAATCAGCCCCAGCATTTT.

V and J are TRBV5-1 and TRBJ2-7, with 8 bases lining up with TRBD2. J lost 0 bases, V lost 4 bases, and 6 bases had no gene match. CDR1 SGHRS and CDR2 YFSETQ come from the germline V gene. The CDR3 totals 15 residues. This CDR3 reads CASSPGGAGSYEQYF. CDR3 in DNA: TGCGCCAGCAGCCCCGGGGGGGCGGGCTCCTACGAGCAGTACTTC.

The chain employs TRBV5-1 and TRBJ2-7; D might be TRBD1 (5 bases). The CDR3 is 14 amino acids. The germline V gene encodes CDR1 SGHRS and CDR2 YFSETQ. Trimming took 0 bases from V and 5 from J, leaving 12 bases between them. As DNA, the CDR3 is TGCGCCAGCAGCTTGGTTTGGGGCAGAGACGAGCAGTACTTC. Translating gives CASSLVWGRDEQYF.

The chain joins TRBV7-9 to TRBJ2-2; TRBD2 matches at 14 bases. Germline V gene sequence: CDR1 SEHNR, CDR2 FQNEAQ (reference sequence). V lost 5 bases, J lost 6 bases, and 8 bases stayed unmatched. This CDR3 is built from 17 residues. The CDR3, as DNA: TGTGCCAGCAGCATGACTAGCGGGAGGGGTTCGGCCGGGGAGCTGTTTTTT. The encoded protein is CASSMTSGRGSAGELFF.

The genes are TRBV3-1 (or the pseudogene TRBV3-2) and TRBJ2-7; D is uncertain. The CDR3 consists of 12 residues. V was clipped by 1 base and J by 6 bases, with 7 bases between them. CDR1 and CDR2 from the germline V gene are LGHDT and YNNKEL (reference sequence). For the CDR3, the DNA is TGTGCCAGCAGCCAAGGTAGTCTCGAGCAGTACTTC. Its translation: CASSQGSLEQYF.

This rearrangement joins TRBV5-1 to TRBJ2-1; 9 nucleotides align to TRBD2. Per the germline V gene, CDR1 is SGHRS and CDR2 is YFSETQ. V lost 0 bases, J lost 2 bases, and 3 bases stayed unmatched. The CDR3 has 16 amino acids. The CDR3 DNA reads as TGCGCCAGCAGCTTGGCGGCGGGAGGGGCCTACAATGAGCAGTTCTTC. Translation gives CASSLAAGGAYNEQFF.

In DNA form, the CDR3 reads TGTGCCAGCAGCGTCCTCGGACAGGGGGACTATGGCTACACCTTC. This codes for CASSVLGQGDYGYTF. V gene TRBV9 combines with J gene TRBJ1-2; 10 nucleotides match TRBD1. The V and J ends lost 2 bases and 3 bases, in that order; junction bases with no gene match: 4. The germline V gene encodes CDR1 SGDLS and CDR2 YYNGEE. CDR3 length equals 15 residues.

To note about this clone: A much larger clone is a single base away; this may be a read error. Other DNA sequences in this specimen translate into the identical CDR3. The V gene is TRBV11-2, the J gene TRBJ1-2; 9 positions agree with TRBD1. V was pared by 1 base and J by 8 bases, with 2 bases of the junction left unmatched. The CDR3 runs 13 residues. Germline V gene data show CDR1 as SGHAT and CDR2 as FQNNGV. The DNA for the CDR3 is TGTGCCAGCAGCTTAGGGACAGGGGACGGCTACACCTTC. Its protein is CASSLGTGDGYTF.

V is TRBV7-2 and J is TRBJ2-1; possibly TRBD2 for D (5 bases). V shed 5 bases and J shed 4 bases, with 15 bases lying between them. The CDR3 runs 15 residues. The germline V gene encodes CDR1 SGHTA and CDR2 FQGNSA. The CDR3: CASSPVRRQYNEQFF. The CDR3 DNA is TGTGCCAGCAGCCCCGTTCGGAGGCAATACAATGAGCAGTTCTTC.

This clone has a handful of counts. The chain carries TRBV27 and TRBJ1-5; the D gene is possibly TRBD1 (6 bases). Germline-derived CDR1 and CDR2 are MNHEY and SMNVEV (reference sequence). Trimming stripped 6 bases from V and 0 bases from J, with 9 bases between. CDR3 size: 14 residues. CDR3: CASSRTDSNQPQHF. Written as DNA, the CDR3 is TGTGCCAGCAGCCGGACAGATAGCAATCAGCCCCAGCATTTT.

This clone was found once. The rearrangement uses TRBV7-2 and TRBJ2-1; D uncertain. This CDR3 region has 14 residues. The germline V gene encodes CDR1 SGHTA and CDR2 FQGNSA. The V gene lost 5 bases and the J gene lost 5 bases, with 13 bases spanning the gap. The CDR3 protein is CASSPGWRNNEQFF. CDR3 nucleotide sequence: TGTGCCAGCAGCCCCGGCTGGCGGAACAATGAGCAGTTCTTC. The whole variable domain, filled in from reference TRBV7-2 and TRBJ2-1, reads GAGVSQSPSNKVTEKGKDVELRCDPISGHTALYWYRQSLGQGLEFLIYFQGNSAPDKSGLPSDRFSAERTGGSVSTLTIQRTQQEDSAVYLCASSPGWRNNEQFFGPGTRLTVL.

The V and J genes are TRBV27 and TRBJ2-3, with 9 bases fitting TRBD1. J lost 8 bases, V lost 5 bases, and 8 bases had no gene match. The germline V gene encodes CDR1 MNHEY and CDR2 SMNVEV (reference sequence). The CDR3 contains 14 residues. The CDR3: CASSGTGSYSTQYF. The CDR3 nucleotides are TGTGCCAGCAGTGGGACAGGGAGTTATAGTACGCAGTATTTT.

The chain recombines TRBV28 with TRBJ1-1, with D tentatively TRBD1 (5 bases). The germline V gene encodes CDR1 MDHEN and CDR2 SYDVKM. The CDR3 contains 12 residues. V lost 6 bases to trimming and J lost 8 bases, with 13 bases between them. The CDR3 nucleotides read TGTGCCAGCAGGAATCTACAGGCGGAAGCTTTCTTT. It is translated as CASRNLQAEAFF.